The 5 T cell receptor beta chains below all came from one sample that was sequenced in a study of T cells in pancreatic ductal adenocarcinoma. No neoadjuvant therapy was given to the selected pancreatic ductal adenocarcinoma patients before their surgery. The data were produced by immunoSEQ multiplex PCR, yet TCRdb's version contains in-frame clones alone and is incomplete. The sample carries roughly 100,000 clones, more than 90% recorded once. Sequenced: PBMCs. The receptors here all came from a human donor with pancreatic ductal adenocarcinoma.

About this clone: A read error may produce the germline difference seen at one junction end. V gene TRBV2 combines with J gene TRBJ2-7; the match to TRBD1 covers 9 bases. The CDR3 has 17 residues. The germline V gene encodes CDR1 SNHLY and CDR2 FYNNEI. The CDR3 protein is CASTGTGRGLTPYEQYF. The CDR3 DNA follows: TGTGCTAGCACCGGGACAGGGAGGGGTCTAACCCCCTACGAGCAGTACTTC.

V and J are TRBV7-2 and TRBJ1-2, with D possibly TRBD1 on 5 matching bases. The germline V gene has CDR1 SGHTA and CDR2 FQGNSA. This CDR3 region has 13 residues. Trimming took 5 bases from V and 8 from J, leaving 15 bases between them. CDR3 protein: CASSARQFGGYTF. The CDR3 DNA is TGTGCCAGCAGCGCGCGACAGTTTGGGGGCTACACCTTC.

This chain connects TRBV4-1 to TRBJ2-2; the match to TRBD2 covers 7 bases. V was clipped by 0 bases and J by 9 bases; unmatched bases: 10. CDR1 is MGHRA and CDR2 is YSYEKL in the germline V gene. CDR3 length equals 16 residues. The CDR3, as DNA: TGCGCCAGCAGCCAAGAAGCTAGCGGTGGGACGAGGGAGCTGTTTTTT. This gives the protein CASSQEASGGTRELFF.

V and J are TRBV28 and TRBJ2-7; 8 nucleotides line up with TRBD2. CDR1 MDHEN and CDR2 SYDVKM come from the germline V gene. This CDR3 region has 15 residues. Trimming at V came to 3 bases and at J to 5 bases, leaving 9 bases not matched to a gene. This CDR3 is CASSFVSGGPHEQYF. CDR3 nucleotides: TGTGCCAGCAGTTTTGTTTCGGGAGGGCCCCACGAGCAGTACTTC.

The chain recombines TRBV2 with TRBJ1-5; possibly TRBD1 for D (6 bases). The V end lost 8 bases, the J end lost 2 bases, and 16 bases lay between the germline ends. The CDR3 extends over 15 amino acids. Germline V gene data show CDR1 as SNHLY and CDR2 as FYNNEI. The CDR3 nucleotides are TGTGCCAGCGCCCTCCAGGGGTTGGGCAATCAGCCCCAGCATTTT. Translated: CASALQGLGNQPQHF.